This TCR beta chain derives from a study of T cell clonality in common variable immunodeficiency. This clone was counted at least ten times. Its target is not known. The read gets to within 3 residues of the CDR3 end, and the germline J gene fills in the rest. Per germline, CDR1 LNHDA and CDR2 SQIVND (reference sequence). CDR3 length equals 19 residues. V lost 5 bases to trimming and J lost 5 bases; unmatched junction nucleotides: 19. Points from the study as a whole: Repertoire-complication correlations in CVID were limited by patient heterogeneity. TCRbeta clonality was increased in CVID versus healthy controls. Authors noted CVID clonality's cause needs subpopulation repertoire sequencing.

Sequencing was performed with immunoSEQ multiplex PCR; in TCRdb, only in-frame clones are kept and a portion is missing. Sampling found tens of thousands of clones, none seen once. This chain uses TRBV19 with TRBJ2-3; 10 bases are shared with TRBD2. Sequencing was performed on peripheral blood mononuclear cells. This TCR was recovered from a person aged 18 to 70 in good health. CDR3 bases read: TGTGCCAGTAGTCGCCCCCCACCTGAGAGCGGGAGGGCCGGAGATACG. Translating gives CASSRPPPESGRAGDT. The whole CDR3 is CASSRPPPESGRAGDTQYF.